This is a list of T cell receptor beta chains from one sample in a study of T cell changes during pregnancy in multiple sclerosis. Only in-frame clones appear in the TCRdb table, and some are missing; sequencing was by immunoSEQ multiplex PCR. This sample carries 40,000 or so clones, around nine tenths of them seen once, and the ten largest clones take about 0.57%. Sequenced here: CD4+ T cells from peripheral blood mononuclear cells, sampled before pregnancy. The origin of the receptors is a female donor with multiple sclerosis, enrolled in a pregnancy study. Each CDR3 is given with its conserved first and last residue. Rows give clone size only sometimes, using once, few, many, or a class for an expanded clone.

j_call	clone_size	v_call	cdr3_aa
TRBJ1-1	NA	TRBV7-9	CASSLPLLNTEAFF
TRBJ1-2	once	TRBV5-1	CASRKLRPGDTSNYGYTF
TRBJ2-7	NA	TRBV29-1	CSVLKGQGFAYEQYF
TRBJ1-5	NA	TRBV5-1	CASSLSGNDQPQHF
TRBJ2-5	NA	TRBV7-9	CASSRGGRETQYF
TRBJ1-6	NA	TRBV5-5	CASRRKPGQGESYNSPLHF
TRBJ1-2	NA	TRBV6-6	CASTGSVYGYTF
TRBJ1-5	NA	TRBV30	CAWSIGPNQPQHF
TRBJ2-3	NA	TRBV27	CASSSLRTSRRDTQYF
TRBJ2-7	NA	TRBV6-6	CASSYWAGRSPEQYF